These 23 T cell receptor beta chains originate from one sample sequenced in a study of beta chain features in type 1 diabetes (dated by TCRdb to the late 2010s). Receptor amplification or capture employed the immunoSEQ multiplex PCR assay. The High Capacity cDNA Reverse Transcription Kit was used to reverse transcribe all of the isolated RNA, meaning that expressed TCRB transcripts were what got sequenced. The source is immuneACCESS, and TCRdb retained only in-frame sequences with V and J called. Part of the clones is not carried over; for the studies checked, unresolved V genes explain less than half of this, and the remainder is unexplained. For this sample there are fewer than 650,000 clones; roughly 16% appear just once. The ten largest clones capture approximately 0.093% of the sample. The sequenced sample was naive CD4+ T cells from blood. In the paper's terms, the cell subset or site label means: true naive CD4+ T cells. The receptor set was obtained from a man aged 18 to 30 in good health.

The V call is TRBV11-2, the J call TRBJ2-5; D remains unclear. The CDR3 consists of 15 residues. Germline loops: CDR1 SGHAT, CDR2 FQNNGV. V lost 5 bases to trimming and J lost 5 bases, with 18 bases between them. CDR3 sequence: CASSPTVNGGETQYF. CDR3 coding DNA: TGTGCCAGCAGCCCGACTGTTAACGGTGGGGAGACCCAGTACTTC.

The V gene is TRBV7-3, the J gene TRBJ1-6; D is possibly TRBD1 (5 bases). V was shortened by 2 bases and J by 9 bases, with 11 bases between the two germline ends. Per germline, CDR1 SGHTA and CDR2 FQGTGA. CDR3 length: 14 amino acids. In nucleotides, the CDR3 is TGTGCCAGCAGCTTAGAGGGGAGCGGTTCACCCCTCCACTTT. It is translated as CASSLEGSGSPLHF. Full variable domain (outside the CDR3, taken from reference TRBV7-3 and TRBJ1-6): GAGVSQTPSNKVTEKGKYVELRCDPISGHTALYWYRQSLGQGPEFLIYFQGTGAADDSGLPNDRFFAVRPEGSVSTLKIQRTERGDSAVYLCASSLEGSGSPLHFGNGTRLTVT.

This chain uses TRBV7-9 with TRBJ2-7, with D possibly being TRBD1 or TRBD2 (6 bases each). Germline CDR1 and CDR2: SEHNR and FQNEAQ (reference sequence). V dropped 2 bases and J dropped 3 bases, with 11 bases sitting between them. The CDR3 length is 14 residues. The CDR3, as DNA: TGTGCCAGCAGCTTATATGGAGGGGGCTACGAGCAGTACTTC. Protein sequence: CASSLYGGGYEQYF.

A few counts support this clone. The chain is built from TRBV15 and TRBJ2-1, with D possibly matching TRBD2 (5 bases). The CDR3 has 13 residues. V gave up 0 bases and J gave up 9 bases, with 9 bases separating them. The germline gives CDR1 LNHNV, CDR2 YYDKDF (reference sequence). Here the CDR3 DNA reads TGTGCCACCAGCAGAGATTCCGGAGGTGAGCAGTTCTTC. Its protein product is CATSRDSGGEQFF.

This clone was seen a handful of times. The chain has TRBV7-9 and TRBJ1-5; 9 bases are a match to TRBD1. Germline V gives CDR1 SEHNR, CDR2 FQNEAQ (reference sequence). After removal of 1 base from V and 0 bases from J, the junction contained 7 bases not matched to a gene. The CDR3 is made up of 18 amino acids. For the CDR3, the DNA is TGTGCCAGCAGCTTAGGACAGGGGGGACTATTTAGCAATCAGCCCCAGCATTTT. Protein product: CASSLGQGGLFSNQPQHF.

The V gene is TRBV6-1, the J gene TRBJ2-5; D is ambiguous. Trimming shortened V by 1 base and J by 1 base, and 7 bases separated the two germline ends. Germline assignment: CDR1 MNHNS and CDR2 SASEGT. There are 14 residues in the CDR3. This CDR3 is CASSEGPFQETQYF. CDR3 bases: TGTGCCAGCAGTGAAGGACCGTTCCAAGAGACCCAGTACTTC.

In its sample, this clone was seen a few times. V is TRBV25-1 and J is TRBJ1-4, with unresolved D. V was clipped by 5 bases and J by 8 bases, with 21 bases between them. Germline V gene lookup returns CDR1 MGHDK and CDR2 SYGVNS. The CDR3 runs 16 residues. In DNA, the CDR3 is TGTGCCAGCAGTCAGCCCCTGAGGGCTAGAAGAGAAAAACTGTTTTTT. Protein sequence: CASSQPLRARREKLFF.

The chain combines TRBV30 with TRBJ1-1; D is uncertain. Trimming shortened V by 5 bases and J by 7 bases, and 14 bases separated the two germline ends. Germline CDR1 GTSNPN, CDR2 SVGIG (reference sequence). The CDR3 length is 12 residues. The CDR3 DNA reads as TGTGCCTGGGGACGGGCTCCGGGTGAAGCTTTCTTT. Translation gives CAWGRAPGEAFF.

This clone was detected only a few times. The chain joins TRBV7-9 to TRBJ2-1; 7 nucleotides match TRBD2. Looked up from germline, CDR1 is SEHNR and CDR2 is FQNEAQ (reference sequence). V gave up 4 bases and J gave up 7 bases; unmatched junction bases: 13. This CDR3 has 16 residues. The CDR3 is CASSSTGRSLRNEQFF. The DNA of the CDR3 is TGTGCCAGCAGCTCGACCGGGAGGTCCTTGAGAAATGAGCAGTTCTTC.

Turning to this clone: Other DNA sequences in this specimen translate into the identical CDR3. The V and J genes are TRBV6-5 and TRBJ2-7; 8 nucleotides align to TRBD1. Looked up from germline, CDR1 is MNHEY and CDR2 is SVGAGI. The trim removed 4 bases at V and 5 bases at J, leaving 1 base unmatched. The CDR3 contains 12 residues. DNA of the CDR3: TGTGCCAGCAGTTCAGGGGGCCACGAGCAGTACTTC. This translates into CASSSGGHEQYF.

Only a few counts were recorded for this clone. The V call is TRBV18, the J call TRBJ1-1, with TRBD1 as a possible D gene (5 bases). The CDR3 sequence is 14 residues long. Per the germline V gene, CDR1 is KGHSH and CDR2 is LQKENI. V was pared by 3 bases and J by 1 base, with 9 bases between. The CDR3 nucleotides are TGTGCCAGCTCACCGACAGACTCGAACACTGAAGCTTTCTTT. Its protein is CASSPTDSNTEAFF.

This chain uses TRBV19 with TRBJ1-4; a weak D match, TRBD1 (6 bases). Germline V gene data show CDR1 as LNHDA and CDR2 as SQIVND (reference sequence). Between the trimmed V and J ends, which lost 7 bases and 0 bases, there was a span of 12 bases. The CDR3 sequence is 15 residues long. The CDR3 DNA follows: TGTGCCAGTACCAGAAGGGGGGCAACTAATGAAAAACTGTTTTTT. This codes for CASTRRGATNEKLFF.

This chain connects TRBV7-2 to TRBJ1-2; no clear D. V gave up 0 bases and J gave up 4 bases, with 12 bases separating them. The length of the CDR3 is 15 residues. Looked up from germline, CDR1 is SGHTA and CDR2 is FQGNSA. CDR3 in DNA: TGTGCCAGCAGCTTAGCAAACGTCGGAGCCTATGGCTACACCTTC. It encodes CASSLANVGAYGYTF.

In its sample, this clone was seen a few times. The V call is TRBV30, the J call TRBJ1-1; unclear D gene. V was trimmed by 4 bases and J by 0 bases, leaving 12 bases between them. CDR3 length: 14 amino acids. Germline-derived CDR1 and CDR2 are GTSNPN and SVGIG (reference sequence). Written as DNA, the CDR3 is TGTGCCTGGACTCTAAGGGCCTTGAACACTGAAGCTTTCTTT. Translation gives CAWTLRALNTEAFF. Together with reference TRBV30 and TRBJ1-1, the CDR3 gives the full variable domain: SQTIHQWPATLVQPVGSPLSLECTVEGTSNPNLYWYRQAAGRGLQLLFYSVGIGQISSEVPQNLSASRPQDRQFILSSKKLLLSDSGFYLCAWTLRALNTEAFFGQGTRLTVV.

This chain links TRBV28 with TRBJ2-3, with D hard to call. The CDR3 sequence is 16 residues long. Per the germline V gene, CDR1 is MDHEN and CDR2 is SYDVKM. Trimming took 6 bases from V and 0 from J, leaving 16 bases between them. CDR3 loop: CASSPRARSSTDTQYF. In DNA, the CDR3 is TGTGCCAGCAGCCCCAGAGCGCGGAGTAGCACAGATACGCAGTATTTT.

This clone was detected a few times. This chain links TRBV9 with TRBJ2-5; 8 bases line up with TRBD2. Looked up from germline, CDR1 is SGDLS and CDR2 is YYNGEE. This CDR3 contains 14 residues. The junction had 8 bases not matched to a gene; V was cut back by 3 bases and J by 7 bases. This CDR3 is CASSALAGTGTQYF. The CDR3 region has the DNA TGTGCCAGCAGCGCGTTAGCGGGGACTGGGACCCAGTACTTC. The variable domain in full, with the rest retrieved from reference TRBV9 and TRBJ2-5, is DSGVTQTPKHLITATGQRVTLRCSPRSGDLSVYWYQQSLDQGLQFLIQYYNGEERAKGNILERFSAQQFPDLHSELNLSSLELGDSALYFCASSALAGTGTQYFGPGTRLLVL.

This clone was seen only a few times. This rearrangement joins TRBV6-4 to TRBJ1-4; D is ambiguous. With 6 bases removed from V and 4 bases from J, the gap between germline ends came to 12 bases. The CDR3 contains 14 residues. Germline V gene lookup returns CDR1 MRHNA and CDR2 SNTAGT. CDR3 loop: CASRWSRINEKLFF. Written as DNA, the CDR3 is TGTGCCAGCAGATGGTCCAGGATTAATGAAAAACTGTTTTTT.

The chain combines TRBV30 with TRBJ1-1; possibly TRBD1 for D (6 bases). CDR3 length: 11 residues. Trimming pared 7 bases from V and 5 bases from J, leaving 11 bases between. Germline V gene lookup returns CDR1 GTSNPN and CDR2 SVGIG (reference sequence). As DNA, the CDR3 is TGTGCCTCCCGAAGGGGGACTGAAGCTTTCTTT. As protein: CASRRGTEAFF.

The J gene is TRBJ1-1, the V gene TRBV27; the D is unclear. V lost 5 bases and J lost 1, with 11 bases in between. This CDR3 spans 14 amino acids. The V gene's germline CDR1 is MNHEY and CDR2 SMNVEV (reference sequence). CDR3 region: CASSGRVSNTEAFF. In DNA form, the CDR3 reads TGTGCCAGCAGTGGCCGGGTCTCGAACACTGAAGCTTTCTTT.

The rearrangement links TRBV6-6 to TRBJ2-7; 12 bases match TRBD2. The V segment lost 6 bases and the J segment 5 bases; nucleotides outside the gene matches: 11. Germline assignment: CDR1 MNHNY and CDR2 SVGAGI (reference sequence). There are 16 residues in the CDR3. The chain's CDR3 is CASSHLLAGGPNEQYF. In DNA, the CDR3 is TGTGCCAGCAGCCACCTTCTAGCGGGAGGGCCCAACGAGCAGTACTTC.

A few counts support this clone. The chain recombines TRBV27 with TRBJ2-7; TRBD1 matches at 9 bases. CDR1 MNHEY and CDR2 SMNVEV come from the germline V gene (reference sequence). This CDR3 spans 18 amino acids. The V and J ends lost 6 bases and 0 bases, in that order; junction bases with no gene match: 15. CDR3 sequence: CASSPWGTGSRSSYEQYF. In DNA, the CDR3 is TGTGCCAGCAGCCCCTGGGGGACAGGGTCTAGAAGCTCCTACGAGCAGTACTTC.

This chain links TRBV11-1 with TRBJ2-4; D uncertain. The V end was cut by 0 bases, the J end by 3 bases, with 9 bases between. CDR1 is SGHAT and CDR2 is FQDESV in the germline V gene (reference sequence). This CDR3 is 15 amino acids long. The CDR3 sequence: CASSLAVWGKNIQYF. DNA of the CDR3: TGTGCCAGCAGCTTAGCTGTTTGGGGCAAAAACATTCAGTACTTC.

This clone has more than one count but fewer than ten. The J gene is TRBJ2-7, the V gene TRBV29-1; a possible D gene is TRBD1 (6 bases). The ends were cut back, 6 bases at V and 3 bases at J, with 15 bases in the middle. The germline V gene has CDR1 SQVTM and CDR2 ANQGSEA. The CDR3 extends over 13 amino acids. The CDR3 DNA follows: TGCAGCGTCAGAGGGACACTAGTCTACGAGCAGTACTTC. It encodes CSVRGTLVYEQYF.